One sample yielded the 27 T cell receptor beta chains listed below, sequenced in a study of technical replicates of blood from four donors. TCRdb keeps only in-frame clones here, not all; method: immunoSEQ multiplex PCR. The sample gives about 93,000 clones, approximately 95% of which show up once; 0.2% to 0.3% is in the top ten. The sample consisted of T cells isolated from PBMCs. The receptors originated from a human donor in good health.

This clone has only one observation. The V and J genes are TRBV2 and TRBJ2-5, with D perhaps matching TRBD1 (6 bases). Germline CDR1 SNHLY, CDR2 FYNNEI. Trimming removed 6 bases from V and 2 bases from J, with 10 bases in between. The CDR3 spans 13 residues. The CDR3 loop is CASRTGNQETQYF. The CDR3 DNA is TGTGCCAGCAGAACAGGGAATCAAGAGACCCAGTACTTC.

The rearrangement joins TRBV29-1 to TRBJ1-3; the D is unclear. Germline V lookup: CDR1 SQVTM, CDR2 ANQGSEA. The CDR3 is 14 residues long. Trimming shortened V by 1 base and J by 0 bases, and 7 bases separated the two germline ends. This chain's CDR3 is CSVEGGVSGNTIYF. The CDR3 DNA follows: TGCAGCGTTGAAGGCGGTGTCTCTGGAAACACCATATATTTT.

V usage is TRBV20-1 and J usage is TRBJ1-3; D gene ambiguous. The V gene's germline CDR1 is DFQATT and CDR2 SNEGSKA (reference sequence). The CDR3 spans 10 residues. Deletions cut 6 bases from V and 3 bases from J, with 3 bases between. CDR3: CSAYGNTIYF. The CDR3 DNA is TGCAGTGCGTATGGAAACACCATATATTTT.

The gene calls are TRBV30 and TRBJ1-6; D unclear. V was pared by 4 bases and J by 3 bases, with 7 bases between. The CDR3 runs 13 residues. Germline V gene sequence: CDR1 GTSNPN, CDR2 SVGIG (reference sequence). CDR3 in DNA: TGTGCCTGGACAGGCAACTATAATTCACCCCTCCACTTT. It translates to CAWTGNYNSPLHF.

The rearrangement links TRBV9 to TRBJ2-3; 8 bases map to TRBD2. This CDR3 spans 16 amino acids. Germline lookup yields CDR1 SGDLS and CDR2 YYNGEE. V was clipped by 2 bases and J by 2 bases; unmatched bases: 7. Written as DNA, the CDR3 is TGTGCCAGCAGCGTTGGAGGCGGGGGGAACACAGATACGCAGTATTTT. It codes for CASSVGGGGNTDTQYF.

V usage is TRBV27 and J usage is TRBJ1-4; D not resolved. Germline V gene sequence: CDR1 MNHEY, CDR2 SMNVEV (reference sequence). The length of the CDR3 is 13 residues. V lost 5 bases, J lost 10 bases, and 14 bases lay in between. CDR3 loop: CASSEVPTAKLFF. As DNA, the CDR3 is TGTGCCAGCAGTGAGGTACCCACTGCAAAACTGTTTTTT.

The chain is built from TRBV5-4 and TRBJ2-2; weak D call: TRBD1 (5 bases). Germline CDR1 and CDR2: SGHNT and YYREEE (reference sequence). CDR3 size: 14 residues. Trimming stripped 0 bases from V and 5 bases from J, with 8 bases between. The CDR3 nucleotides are TGTGCCAGCAGCTTGGCCCAGGGTACCGGGGAGCTGTTTTTT. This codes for CASSLAQGTGELFF.

The CDR3 here is CATWTGNQPQHF. CDR3 DNA sequence: TGTGCCACCTGGACAGGCAATCAGCCCCAGCATTTT. The J gene is TRBJ1-5, the V gene TRBV19, with TRBD1 as a possible D gene (6 bases). Per the germline V gene, CDR1 is LNHDA and CDR2 is SQIVND (reference sequence). CDR3 size: 12 residues. V dropped 10 bases and J dropped 2 bases, with 9 bases sitting between them.

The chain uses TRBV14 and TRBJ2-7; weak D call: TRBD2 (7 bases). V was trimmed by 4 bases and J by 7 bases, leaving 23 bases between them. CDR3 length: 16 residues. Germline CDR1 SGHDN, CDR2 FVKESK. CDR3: CASSPGRGSRGGEQYF. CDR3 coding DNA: TGTGCCAGCAGCCCAGGACGCGGGTCGAGGGGGGGAGAGCAGTACTTC.

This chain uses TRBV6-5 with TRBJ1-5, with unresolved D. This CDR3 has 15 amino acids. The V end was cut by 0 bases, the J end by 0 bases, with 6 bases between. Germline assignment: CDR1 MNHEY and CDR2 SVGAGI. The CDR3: CASSYSRASNQPQHF. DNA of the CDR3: TGTGCCAGCAGTTACTCGAGAGCTAGCAATCAGCCCCAGCATTTT.

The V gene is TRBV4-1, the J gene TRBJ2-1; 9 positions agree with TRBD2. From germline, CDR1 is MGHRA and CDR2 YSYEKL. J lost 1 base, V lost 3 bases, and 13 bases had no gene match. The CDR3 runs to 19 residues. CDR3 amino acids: CASSQLWLWREGSYNEQFF. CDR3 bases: TGCGCCAGCAGCCAGTTGTGGCTCTGGCGGGAGGGATCCTACAATGAGCAGTTCTTC.

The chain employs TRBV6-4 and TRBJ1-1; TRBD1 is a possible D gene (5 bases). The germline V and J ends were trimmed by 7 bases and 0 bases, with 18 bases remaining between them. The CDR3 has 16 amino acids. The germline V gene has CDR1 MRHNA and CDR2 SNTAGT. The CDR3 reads CASNWGDLRVNTEAFF. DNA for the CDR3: TGTGCCAGCAATTGGGGGGATTTGAGGGTGAACACTGAAGCTTTCTTT.

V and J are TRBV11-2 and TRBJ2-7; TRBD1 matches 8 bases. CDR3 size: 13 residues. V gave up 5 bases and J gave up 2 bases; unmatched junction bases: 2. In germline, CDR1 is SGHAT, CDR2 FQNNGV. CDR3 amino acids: CASSLDRAYEQYF. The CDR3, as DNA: TGTGCCAGCAGCCTGGACAGGGCCTACGAGCAGTACTTC.

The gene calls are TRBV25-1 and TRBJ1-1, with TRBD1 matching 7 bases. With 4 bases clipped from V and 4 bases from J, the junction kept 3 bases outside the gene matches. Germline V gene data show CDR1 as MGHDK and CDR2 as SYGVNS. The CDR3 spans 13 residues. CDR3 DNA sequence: TGTGCCAGCAGTGTGGCAGGGGGCACTGAAGCTTTCTTT. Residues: CASSVAGGTEAFF.

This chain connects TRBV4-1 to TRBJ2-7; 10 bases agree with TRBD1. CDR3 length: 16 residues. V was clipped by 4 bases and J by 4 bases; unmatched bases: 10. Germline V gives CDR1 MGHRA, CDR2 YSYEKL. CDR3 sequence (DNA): TGCGCCAGCAGCCTCAAAGGGACAGGGGAAGTGTACGAGCAGTACTTC. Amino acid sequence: CASSLKGTGEVYEQYF.

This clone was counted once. For the CDR3, the DNA is TGTGCCAGCAGCGCTCTAGCGGGGGACCAAGAGACCCAGTACTTC. It encodes CASSALAGDQETQYF. The chain recombines TRBV6-1 with TRBJ2-5; TRBD2 matches 10 bases. V gave up 6 bases and J gave up 0 bases; unmatched junction bases: 4. The germline V gene encodes CDR1 MNHNS and CDR2 SASEGT. The CDR3 totals 15 residues.

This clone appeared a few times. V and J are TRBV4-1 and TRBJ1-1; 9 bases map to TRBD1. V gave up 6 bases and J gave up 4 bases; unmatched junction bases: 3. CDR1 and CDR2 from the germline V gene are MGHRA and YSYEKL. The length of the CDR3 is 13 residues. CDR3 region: CASSRDRVTEAFF. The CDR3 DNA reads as TGCGCCAGCAGTCGGGACAGGGTCACTGAAGCTTTCTTT.

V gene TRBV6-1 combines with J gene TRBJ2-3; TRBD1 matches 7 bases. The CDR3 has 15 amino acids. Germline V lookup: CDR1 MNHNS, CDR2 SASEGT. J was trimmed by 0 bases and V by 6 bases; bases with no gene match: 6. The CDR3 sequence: CASRTGQVSTDTQYF. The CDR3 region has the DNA TGTGCCAGCAGAACTGGACAGGTTAGCACAGATACGCAGTATTTT.

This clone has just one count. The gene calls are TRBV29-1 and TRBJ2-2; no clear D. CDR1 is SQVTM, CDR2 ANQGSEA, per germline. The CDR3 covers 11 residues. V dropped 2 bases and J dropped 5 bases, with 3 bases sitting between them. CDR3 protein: CSVESTGELFF. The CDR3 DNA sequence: TGCAGCGTTGAATCGACCGGGGAGCTGTTTTTT.

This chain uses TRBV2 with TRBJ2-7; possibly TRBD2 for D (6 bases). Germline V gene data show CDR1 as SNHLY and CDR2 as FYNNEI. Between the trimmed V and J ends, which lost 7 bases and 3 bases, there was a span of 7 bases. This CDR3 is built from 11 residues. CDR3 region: CASMRGYEQYF. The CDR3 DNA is TGTGCCAGCATGCGGGGCTACGAGCAGTACTTC.

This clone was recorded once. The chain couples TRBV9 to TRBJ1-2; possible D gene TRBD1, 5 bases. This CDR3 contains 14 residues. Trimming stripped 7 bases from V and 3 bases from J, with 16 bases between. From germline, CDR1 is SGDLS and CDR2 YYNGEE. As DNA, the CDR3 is TGTGCCAGCTCGGTCATAGGGGCGGACTATGGCTACACCTTC. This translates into CASSVIGADYGYTF.

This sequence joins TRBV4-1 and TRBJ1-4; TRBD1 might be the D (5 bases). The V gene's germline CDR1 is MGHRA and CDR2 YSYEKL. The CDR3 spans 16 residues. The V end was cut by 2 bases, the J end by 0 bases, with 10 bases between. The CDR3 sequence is CASSQPGLATNEKLFF. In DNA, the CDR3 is TGCGCCAGCAGCCAACCAGGGTTGGCAACTAATGAAAAACTGTTTTTT.

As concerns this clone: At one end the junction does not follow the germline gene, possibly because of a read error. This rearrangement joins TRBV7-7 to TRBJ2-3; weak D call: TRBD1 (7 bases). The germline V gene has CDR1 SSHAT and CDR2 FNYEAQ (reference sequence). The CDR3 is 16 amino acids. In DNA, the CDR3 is TGTGCTAGCAGTCCGGCCCCCAGGGGGAGGACAGATACGCAGTATTTT. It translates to CASSPAPRGRTDTQYF.

The CDR3 protein is CASSQTPGHQSSYEQYF. CDR3 nucleotides: TGCGCCAGCAGCCAAACCCCGGGACATCAAAGCTCCTACGAGCAGTACTTC. The chain couples TRBV4-1 to TRBJ2-7, with a possible D match to TRBD1 (6 bases). This CDR3 is built from 17 residues. V shed 2 bases and J shed 0 bases, with 17 bases lying between them. Per the germline V gene, CDR1 is MGHRA and CDR2 is YSYEKL.

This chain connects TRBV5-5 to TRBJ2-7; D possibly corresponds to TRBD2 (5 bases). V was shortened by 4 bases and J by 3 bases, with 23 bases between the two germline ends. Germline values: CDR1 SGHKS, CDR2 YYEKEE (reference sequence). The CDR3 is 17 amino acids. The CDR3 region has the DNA TGTGCCAGCAGCCGCACACCAGTCGGGGAATGGATCTACGAGCAGTACTTC. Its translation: CASSRTPVGEWIYEQYF.

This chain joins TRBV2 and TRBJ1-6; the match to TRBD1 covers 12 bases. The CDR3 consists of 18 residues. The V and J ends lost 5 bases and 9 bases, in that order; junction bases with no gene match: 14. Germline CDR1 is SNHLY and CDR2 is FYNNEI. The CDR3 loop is CASSSGTGGVSFPSPLHF. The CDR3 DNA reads TGTGCCAGCAGTTCCGGGACAGGGGGCGTAAGTTTTCCTTCACCCCTCCACTTT.

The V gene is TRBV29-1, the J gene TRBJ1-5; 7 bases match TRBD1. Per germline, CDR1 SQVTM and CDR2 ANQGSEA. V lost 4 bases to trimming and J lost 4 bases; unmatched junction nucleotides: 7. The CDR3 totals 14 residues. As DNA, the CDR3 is TGCAGCGTTGGCGGGACAGACCCTAATCAGCCCCAGCATTTT. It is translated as CSVGGTDPNQPQHF.